The 4 T cell receptor beta chains presented below share a single source sample, sequenced in a study of identical twins. Each CDR3 protein is one row after TCRdb ran MiXCR on the 5' RACE reads. The sample holds 400,000 to 550,000 distinct CDR3 sequences; 20% to 25% are singletons and the top ten take about 2.9%. These data also formed part of another study, on T cells expressing NK-cell markers.

The sample consisted of CD4+ T cells sorted from blood. The receptor set was obtained from a woman between 18 and 29 years old in good health.

The chain recombines TRBV7-9 with TRBJ2-7, with 7 bases that match TRBD1. The germline V gene has CDR1 SEHNR and CDR2 FQNEAQ (reference sequence). The trim removed 4 bases at V and 3 bases at J, leaving 6 bases unmatched. This CDR3 comprises 14 residues. CDR3 protein: CASSSAQGIYEQYF. The CDR3 DNA reads as TGTGCCAGCAGCTCCGCACAGGGGATCTACGAGCAGTACTTC.

The rearrangement joins TRBV5-6 to TRBJ2-5; the D call may be TRBD1 or TRBD2 (5 bases each). The germline V gene has CDR1 SGHDT and CDR2 YYEEEE. V lost 4 bases to trimming and J lost 2 bases, with 18 bases between them. The CDR3 runs to 16 residues. CDR3 nucleotides: TGTGCCAGCAGCCCGAGACCTGGGGACGGACAAGAGACCCAGTACTTC. Its protein is CASSPRPGDGQETQYF.

The chain joins TRBV6-5 to TRBJ1-1; D gene ambiguous. Germline lookup yields CDR1 MNHEY and CDR2 SVGAGI. V lost 2 bases and J lost 3, with 7 bases in between. CDR3 length equals 13 residues. As DNA, the CDR3 is TGTGCCAGCAGTTACACATTGGACACTGAAGCTTTCTTT. Protein product: CASSYTLDTEAFF.

This clonotype was detected only a few times. The rearrangement uses TRBV12-3 or TRBV12-4 and TRBJ2-5, with D unclear. The CDR3 has 12 amino acids. Trimming took off 6 bases at V and 4 bases at J, with 9 bases between the two ends. The CDR3 protein is CASSLVVETQYF. The CDR3 DNA follows: TGTGCCAGCAGCCTAGTGGTAGAGACCCAGTACTTC.